Sequencing of this TCR beta chain was carried out in a study of CD4 T cells in relation to SARS-CoV-2 and coronaviruses. Regarding the study as a whole: The cross-reactivity analysis covered only spike protein, not other viral proteins. In roughly 60% of donors, memory CD4+ clonotypes crossrecognized SARS-CoV-2 and at least one common cold coronavirus spike. SARS-CoV-2-driven expansion was significantly weaker in crossreactive than monoreactive clones.

The germline V and J ends were trimmed by 3 bases and 4 bases, with 4 bases remaining between them. The CDR3 spans 12 residues. The sample holds one count of this clone. The antigen is unknown. Repertoires were generated with immunoSEQ multiplex PCR, while TCRdb's copy carries only in-frame clones and drops some. The sample includes 15,000 to 20,000 clones, about 79% of them seen just once. CD4+ T cells from unexposed donors were obtained before the COVID-19 pandemic (2011-2018). Isolation of CD4+ T cells took place after less than 13 days in culture. Cells permitting, SARS-CoV-2 S/N and four cold-coronavirus spikes were tested on unexposed-donor CD4+ T cells.

This TCR came from a human donor in good health. The chain has TRBV12-3 or TRBV12-4 and TRBJ2-4; D gene unclear. The sequencing sample was made of CD4+ T cells from PBMCs, cultured in vitro. The CDR3 region is CASSFGKNIQYF. DNA of the CDR3: TGTGCCAGCAGTTTCGGGAAAAACATTCAGTACTTC.